This entry concerns a single T cell receptor (beta chain). TCRdb re-called the PCR reads through MiXCR, storing one row per CDR3 protein. The sample lists over 10,000 distinct CDR3 sequences, 52% occurring once. This specimen comes from a study of tumor-infiltrating lymphocytes in oesophageal squamous cell carcinoma. The CDR3 has 15 amino acids. CDR1 and CDR2 from the germline V gene are MNHEY and SMNVEV (reference sequence). This clonotype originated in a female donor with esophageal squamous cell carcinoma. The chain joins TRBV27 to TRBJ2-4, with a tentative D call TRBD1 (6 bases). The DNA end is a closer match to TRBJ2-1, so the J assignment may be wrong. Sequenced input: esophageal tumor tissue. CDR3 DNA: TGTGCCAGCAGTTCGTCGGGACACCCCTACTACGAGCAGTTCTTC. Its protein product is CASSSSGHPYYEQFF.